One sample yielded the 25 T cell receptor beta chains listed below, sequenced in a study of response to subunit inactivated influenza vaccine. TCRdb reprocessed the RT-PCR reads via MiXCR and lists one record per CDR3 protein. The sample lists about 530,000 distinct CDR3 sequences; about an eighth were seen once. This sample comprised PBMCs from blood, obtained 40 to 50 days after vaccination. These receptors all come from a man in his forties or fifties who received an inactivated influenza vaccine.

This clonotype was seen a handful of times. This chain joins TRBV15 and TRBJ2-3; TRBD2 is a possible D gene (7 bases). V was shortened by 2 bases and J by 6 bases, with 18 bases between the two germline ends. CDR1 and CDR2 (germline): LNHNV, YYDKDF (reference sequence). The CDR3 contains 16 residues. The CDR3 spells CATSRTLGGGMDTQYF. CDR3 sequence (DNA): TGTGCCACCAGCAGAACTCTAGGGGGGGGCATGGATACGCAGTATTTT. The full variable domain, with the rest looked up from reference TRBV15 and TRBJ2-3, is DAMVIQNPRYQVTQFGKPVTLSCSQTLNHNVMYWYQQKSSQAPKLLFHYYDKDFNNEADTPDNFQSRRPNTSFCFLDIRSPGLGDTAMYLCATSRTLGGGMDTQYFGPGTRLTVL.

This clonotype was seen a few times. This chain links TRBV7-2 with TRBJ2-5; 7 nucleotides line up with TRBD1. The CDR3 is 14 amino acids. The germline CDR1 and CDR2 sequences are SGHTA and FQGNSA. The V gene end was trimmed by 5 bases and the J gene end by 7 bases; junction bases not matched to a gene: 10. CDR3 nucleotide sequence: TGTGCCAGCAGCGCCGACAGGGTCCTGGGGACCCAGTACTTC. Translated: CASSADRVLGTQYF.

The chain links TRBV29-1 to TRBJ1-6; 11 bases match TRBD1. Germline values: CDR1 SQVTM, CDR2 ANQGSEA. The CDR3 is 17 amino acids. V lost 0 bases and J lost 8; bases outside the gene matches: 9. CDR3 in amino acids: CSVEERRDRGKHSPLHF. DNA of the CDR3: TGCAGCGTTGAAGAGCGCCGGGACAGGGGGAAGCATTCACCCCTCCACTTT.

A few counts support this clonotype. The V and J genes are TRBV29-1 and TRBJ2-1; TRBD2 matches 10 bases. This CDR3 has 14 residues. The germline gives CDR1 SQVTM, CDR2 ANQGSEA. V gave up 4 bases and J gave up 8 bases; unmatched junction bases: 8. The CDR3 nucleotides read TGCAGCGTTGGGGTAGCGGGAGGCCGTGATGAGCAGTTCTTC. It encodes CSVGVAGGRDEQFF.

This clonotype was picked up many times. The chain recombines TRBV12-3 or TRBV12-4 with TRBJ1-4, with a weak D call TRBD1 (6 bases). This CDR3 spans 13 amino acids. Trimming pared 7 bases from V and 7 bases from J, leaving 13 bases between. The CDR3, as DNA: TGTGCCAGCAATTCGAGGGGGACTGAAAAACTGTTTTTT. Translation: CASNSRGTEKLFF.

This clonotype was seen only once. This could be a read error, since a much larger clone is one nucleotide away. The V gene is TRBV3-1, the J gene TRBJ1-2; a possible D gene is TRBD1 (5 bases). Germline assignment: CDR1 LGHDT and CDR2 YNNKEL (reference sequence). The CDR3 contains 15 residues. The CDR3 sequence: CASTQDSGPPYGYTF. CDR3 DNA sequence: TGTGCCAGCACCCAAGATTCGGGACCGCCCTATGGCTACACCTTC. The whole variable domain, filled in from reference TRBV3-1 and TRBJ1-2, reads DTAVSQTPKYLVTQMGNDKSIKCEQNLGHDTMYWYKQDSKKFLKIMFSYNNKELIINETVPNRFSPKSPDKAHLNLHINSLELGDSAVYFCASTQDSGPPYGYTFGSGTRLTVV.

In its sample, this clonotype was seen once. The V call is TRBV11-3, the J call TRBJ2-5, with D perhaps TRBD2 (6 bases). Trimming took 5 bases from V and 8 from J, leaving 15 bases between them. Per germline, CDR1 SGHNT and CDR2 YENEEA. There are 13 residues in the CDR3. The CDR3 loop is CASSAGPFRTQYF. The DNA for the CDR3 is TGTGCCAGCAGCGCGGGACCCTTTCGAACCCAGTACTTC.

Regarding this clonotype: A read error may account for a junction end that differs from germline. The rearrangement joins TRBV11-1 to TRBJ2-1; tentative D call: TRBD2 (5 bases). Germline V CDR1 and CDR2: SGHAT, FQDESV (reference sequence). The CDR3 totals 13 residues. CDR3 amino acids: CAGSFSPGDEQFF. CDR3 DNA sequence: TGTGCCGGCAGCTTTAGCCCCGGGGATGAGCAGTTCTTC. The full variable domain, rest sourced from reference TRBV11-1 and TRBJ2-1, is EAEVAQSPRYKITEKSQAVAFWCDPISGHATLYWYRQILGQGPELLVQFQDESVVDDSQLPKDRFSAERLKGVDSTLKIQPAELGDSAMYLCAGSFSPGDEQFFGPGTRLTVL.

Only a few counts were recorded for this clonotype. The J gene is TRBJ2-2, the V gene TRBV2, with D perhaps TRBD1 (5 bases). Germline V gene lookup returns CDR1 SNHLY and CDR2 FYNNEI. The CDR3 totals 15 residues. V lost 7 bases to trimming and J lost 0 bases, with 12 bases between them. This CDR3 reads CASKSDSPNTGELFF. Written as DNA, the CDR3 is TGTGCCAGCAAATCCGACAGCCCGAACACCGGGGAGCTGTTTTTT.

In its sample, this clonotype was seen many times. The rearrangement joins TRBV5-1 to TRBJ2-6, with 8 bases identical to TRBD1. V shed 4 bases, J shed 4 bases, and the junction held 4 bases outside the gene matches. Germline lookup yields CDR1 SGHRS and CDR2 YFSETQ. The CDR3 loop spans 15 amino acids. CDR3 in amino acids: CASSADRAGANVLTF. Here the CDR3 DNA reads TGCGCCAGCAGCGCGGACAGGGCGGGGGCCAACGTCCTGACTTTC.

V is TRBV5-1 and J is TRBJ2-1; no firm D call. The CDR3 runs 15 residues. CDR1 is SGHRS and CDR2 is YFSETQ in the germline V gene. V was trimmed by 0 bases and J by 1 base, leaving 8 bases between them. The CDR3 is CASSLVEQSYNEQFF. The CDR3 DNA reads as TGCGCCAGCAGCTTGGTCGAGCAGTCCTACAATGAGCAGTTCTTC.

The chain joins TRBV29-1 to TRBJ2-3; D call uncertain. CDR3 length: 14 residues. CDR1 is SQVTM and CDR2 is ANQGSEA in the germline V gene. Trimming removed 4 bases from V and 2 bases from J, with 13 bases in between. The CDR3, as DNA: TGCAGCGTTGCCGGGTCTCAGTCCACAGATACGCAGTATTTT. This sequence encodes CSVAGSQSTDTQYF.

In its sample, this clonotype was seen many times. The genes are TRBV15 and TRBJ2-2; TRBD2 matches at 10 bases. The V gene end was trimmed by 7 bases and the J gene end by 3 bases; junction bases not matched to a gene: 11. In germline, CDR1 is LNHNV, CDR2 YYDKDF (reference sequence). The CDR3 totals 17 residues. CDR3 in DNA: TGTGCCACCAAGGCTAGCGGGAGTAATCGTGACACCGGGGAGCTGTTTTTT. Translation gives CATKASGSNRDTGELFF. Supplemented by reference TRBV15 and TRBJ2-2, the full variable domain reads DAMVIQNPRYQVTQFGKPVTLSCSQTLNHNVMYWYQQKSSQAPKLLFHYYDKDFNNEADTPDNFQSRRPNTSFCFLDIRSPGLGDTAMYLCATKASGSNRDTGELFFGEGSRLTVL.

The chain combines TRBV5-5 with TRBJ2-7; 7 bases agree with TRBD2. This CDR3 region has 15 residues. Trimming removed 0 bases from V and 0 bases from J; junction bases left unmatched: 3. Germline assignment: CDR1 SGHKS and CDR2 YYEKEE (reference sequence). The CDR3 DNA reads as TGTGCCAGCAGCTTGGGGCTAGCGGCCTCCTACGAGCAGTACTTC. As protein: CASSLGLAASYEQYF. The full variable domain, in which reference TRBV5-5 and TRBJ2-7 provide the parts outside the CDR3, is DAGVTQSPTHLIKTRGQQVTLRCSPISGHKSVSWYQQVLGQGPQFIFQYYEKEERGRGNFPDRFSARQFPNYSSELNVNALLLGDSALYLCASSLGLAASYEQYFGPGTRLTVT.

This clonotype appeared a few times. V usage is TRBV5-5 and J usage is TRBJ1-2, with TRBD1 matching 7 bases. This CDR3 comprises 14 residues. Germline V lookup: CDR1 SGHKS, CDR2 YYEKEE (reference sequence). Trimming removed 6 bases from V and 8 bases from J; junction bases left unmatched: 13. CDR3 in amino acids: CASTTPGTVLGYTF. In DNA, the CDR3 is TGTGCCAGCACAACCCCCGGGACAGTCCTCGGCTACACCTTC. The full variable domain, with the rest looked up from reference TRBV5-5 and TRBJ1-2, is DAGVTQSPTHLIKTRGQQVTLRCSPISGHKSVSWYQQVLGQGPQFIFQYYEKEERGRGNFPDRFSARQFPNYSSELNVNALLLGDSALYLCASTTPGTVLGYTFGSGTRLTVV.

The chain carries TRBV18 and TRBJ2-5; 10 nucleotides agree with TRBD2. V shed 5 bases, J shed 2 bases, and the junction held 5 bases outside the gene matches. Germline CDR1 is KGHSH and CDR2 is LQKENI. This CDR3 is 15 amino acids long. The DNA of the CDR3 is TGTGCCAGCTCAGAGACTAGCGGGCCTCAAGAGACCCAGTACTTC. Its protein is CASSETSGPQETQYF.

This clonotype came up many times. The chain couples TRBV28 to TRBJ2-1, with TRBD1 matching over 9 bases. J gave up 4 bases and V 6 bases, and 7 bases lay outside the gene matches. This CDR3 spans 15 amino acids. Germline V gene sequence: CDR1 MDHEN, CDR2 SYDVKM. CDR3 amino acids: CASSPGQGGYNEQFF. The CDR3 DNA reads TGTGCCAGCAGCCCGGGACAGGGAGGTTACAATGAGCAGTTCTTC.

This clonotype occurred a few times. The chain links TRBV3-1 to TRBJ1-1, with 7 nucleotides matching TRBD1. V trimming: 6 bases; J trimming: 1 base; junction bases outside the gene matches: 5. Germline loops: CDR1 LGHDT, CDR2 YNNKEL (reference sequence). This CDR3 spans 14 amino acids. The CDR3 sequence: CASRPGQRNTEAFF. CDR3 coding DNA: TGTGCCAGCAGGCCGGGACAGAGGAACACTGAAGCTTTCTTT.

About this clonotype itself: One junction end does not reproduce the germline sequence, and a read error may be involved. The rearrangement uses TRBV2 and TRBJ2-2; D may be TRBD2 (5 bases). CDR1 and CDR2 (germline): SNHLY, FYNNEI. CDR3 size: 15 residues. CDR3 nucleotide sequence: TGTGTCAGCAGTGAGCGGCGCCAGCCCACCGGGGAGCTGTTTTTT. It translates to CVSSERRQPTGELFF.

This clonotype was counted at least ten times. The genes are TRBV10-3 and TRBJ2-7; 10 positions agree with TRBD2. The CDR3 loop spans 13 amino acids. Germline assignment: CDR1 ENHRY and CDR2 SYGVKD. V lost 2 bases to trimming and J lost 6 bases; unmatched junction nucleotides: 1. The CDR3 nucleotides read TGTGCCATCAGTGAGACTAGCGGGGCCGAGCAGTACTTC. As protein: CAISETSGAEQYF.

The chain uses TRBV6-1 and TRBJ2-3, with D possibly matching TRBD2 (5 bases). The CDR3 sequence is 13 residues long. Germline CDR1 MNHNS, CDR2 SASEGT. Between the trimmed V and J ends, which lost 6 bases and 0 bases, there was a span of 7 bases. CDR3 amino acids: CASRRESTDTQYF. The CDR3 region has the DNA TGTGCCAGCAGACGGGAAAGCACAGATACGCAGTATTTT.

This clonotype was seen ten or more times. The rearrangement uses TRBV29-1 and TRBJ2-3, with 10 bases that match TRBD2. J gave up 1 base and V 6 bases, and 7 bases lay outside the gene matches. The CDR3 is 15 amino acids. Germline loops: CDR1 SQVTM, CDR2 ANQGSEA. CDR3 sequence reads: CSVDGLAGGTDTQYF. For the CDR3, the DNA is TGCAGCGTCGATGGGCTAGCGGGGGGCACAGATACGCAGTATTTT.

This clonotype has a count of ten or more. The chain carries TRBV6-2 or TRBV6-3 and TRBJ2-3; the D call may be TRBD1 or TRBD2 (5 bases each). The CDR3 is 14 residues long. CDR1 and CDR2 from the germline V gene are MNHEY and SVGEGT. Trimming cost V 5 bases and J 5 bases, with 14 bases left between them. The CDR3 bases are TGTGCCAGCAGTACGGGACCCCAAAGAGATACGCAGTATTTT. This translates into CASSTGPQRDTQYF.

The chain has TRBV6-2 or TRBV6-3 and TRBJ2-1; 9 positions agree with TRBD2. CDR3 size: 20 residues. Trimming at V came to 2 bases and at J to 4 bases, leaving 18 bases not matched to a gene. Germline CDR1 reads MNHEY; CDR2 reads SVGEGT. CDR3 nucleotide sequence: TGTGCCAGCAGTTACCCCCTCAGGGGCGGGGGGGCCGTGACTTACAATGAGCAGTTCTTC. As protein: CASSYPLRGGGAVTYNEQFF.

This clonotype was picked up a small number of times. This chain links TRBV6-1 with TRBJ2-7, with TRBD1 matching over 7 bases. In germline, CDR1 is MNHNS, CDR2 SASEGT. V dropped 7 bases and J dropped 5; count of bases not matched to a gene: 8. The CDR3 length is 13 residues. The CDR3 loop reads CASTRQGTHEQYF. DNA of the CDR3: TGTGCCAGCACAAGACAGGGAACGCACGAGCAGTACTTC.